The clone carrying this TCR beta chain was recorded at least ten times. Via MiXCR, TCRdb re-called the RT-PCR reads, giving one row per CDR3 protein. The sample includes about 680,000 distinct CDR3 sequences, approximately 15% seen only once; the top ten take roughly 4%. This CDR3 contains 15 residues. Per germline, CDR1 DFQATT and CDR2 SNEGSKA (reference sequence). V shed 5 bases and J shed 0 bases, with 13 bases lying between them. This rearrangement joins TRBV20-1 to TRBJ1-4; D might be TRBD1 (5 bases). The sequenced sample was memory CD4+ T cells from blood. The source of this sequence is a female donor in good health, serving as a healthy control. The CDR3 is CSADGGRTTNEKLFF. The CDR3 DNA is TGCAGTGCTGATGGGGGGAGGACAACTAATGAAAAACTGTTTTTT.